This entry describes one T cell receptor (beta chain). Assay used: immunoSEQ multiplex PCR; TCRdb lists only in-frame clones, some missing. The sample lists 100,000 to 150,000 clones, approximately 92% seen once, with about 1.2% in the top ten. Germline V lookup: CDR1 SNHLY, CDR2 FYNNEI. With 3 bases clipped from V and 3 bases from J, the junction kept 11 bases outside the gene matches. There are 16 residues in the CDR3. The source of the sample is a study of cytomegalovirus exposure and HLA in healthy donors. Background on the study: According to later analysis, the same platform produced the roughly 120 validation and several hundred first-cohort repertoires.

The sequenced sample consisted of PBMCs. The chain couples TRBV2 to TRBJ2-7, with 7 bases lining up with TRBD1. The receptor comes from a young woman in good health and CMV-seronegative. In nucleotides, the CDR3 is TGTGCCAGCAGTGAGGGCCAGGGGGTGCGCGACTACGAGCAGTACTTC. This sequence encodes CASSEGQGVRDYEQYF.